This TCR beta chain is from a study of T cell changes during pregnancy in multiple sclerosis. V gave up 3 bases and J gave up 4 bases; unmatched junction bases: 12. Germline V CDR1 and CDR2: SGHNT, YYREEE (reference sequence). This CDR3 region has 16 residues. The assay was immunoSEQ multiplex PCR, and TCRdb's table has in-frame clones only and misses some. The sample carries 85,000 to 130,000 clones, about 90% recorded once. The source was peripheral blood, collected after pregnancy. This rearrangement joins TRBV5-4 to TRBJ1-2; 7 bases are shared with TRBD1. The receptor comes from a female donor with multiple sclerosis, enrolled in a pregnancy study. The CDR3, as DNA: TGTGCCAGCAGCTCCTCCCGGACAGGTCTTCCCTATGGCTACACCTTC. This gives the protein CASSSSRTGLPYGYTF.